This T cell receptor (beta chain) was observed in a study of cytomegalovirus exposure and HLA in healthy donors. Findings of the study overall: Across donors, most TCRs were seen rarely, yet some public ones were widespread.

On this clone itself: What it binds is unknown.

Trimming took 4 bases from V and 4 from J; bases not matched to a gene: 17. From germline, CDR1 is MGHRA and CDR2 YSYEKL. The CDR3 has 19 amino acids. Sequencing was performed with immunoSEQ multiplex PCR; in TCRdb, only in-frame clones are kept and a portion is missing. The sample has 110,000 or so clones; about nine tenths are singletons. The sequencing input was PBMCs. This chain links TRBV4-1 with TRBJ2-3; 10 nucleotides align to TRBD2. The source of this sequence is a woman aged 18-35 years in good health and CMV-seronegative. CDR3: CASSRRGTQRGGHADTQYF. CDR3 coding DNA: TGCGCCAGCAGCCGACGGGGTACCCAGCGGGGGGGCCATGCAGATACGCAGTATTTT.